The T cell receptor (beta chain) under discussion was sequenced for a study of long-term antiretroviral therapy in people with HIV. The V segment lost 7 bases and the J segment 8 bases; nucleotides outside the gene matches: 10. Germline values: CDR1 LNHDA, CDR2 SQIVND (reference sequence). The length of the CDR3 is 14 residues. PBMC samples from each donor numbered at least one pre-ART and at least two post-ART. Researchers ran immunoSEQ v3.0 at survey level. Method: immunoSEQ multiplex PCR; TCRdb's copy keeps in-frame clones and lacks some. The repertoire holds some 28,000 clones, about 95% seen once, with 6.5% to 10% in the top ten.

The receptor comes from a man between 25 and 39 years old with HIV. The sample was unsorted PBMCs, taken more than 6 years after starting antiretroviral therapy. The chain recombines TRBV19 with TRBJ1-2; 10 bases agree with TRBD1. The CDR3 sequence is CASNPGQGSGGYTF. CDR3 sequence (DNA): TGTGCCAGTAATCCGGGACAGGGGTCGGGAGGCTACACCTTC.